This T cell receptor (beta chain) was documented in a study of blood T cell repertoires in COVID-19. About the study: The United States, Italy and Spain supplied acute and convalescent COVID-19 samples.

The protocol was immunoSEQ multiplex PCR, while the TCRdb copy is restricted to in-frame clones and leaves out a portion. Among around 320,000 clones, roughly 90% were seen once, and the ten largest hold 3.5% to 5%. Grouping used clinical history reported by participants in a survey and questionnaire. The CDR3 is 16 amino acids. V lost 5 bases and J lost 0, with 13 bases in between. Germline CDR1 MDHEN, CDR2 SYDVKM. The clonotype comes from a woman younger than 35 with acute COVID-19. Sequenced: PBMCs or T cells enriched from blood (not recorded which). The J gene is TRBJ1-4, the V gene TRBV28; D is unclear. The CDR3 spells CASSLSWSSTNEKLFF. Here the CDR3 DNA reads TGTGCCAGCAGTCTATCCTGGAGTTCAACTAATGAAAAACTGTTTTTT.